The 25 T cell receptor beta chains presented below share a single source sample, sequenced in a study of CD8 T cells in Susac syndrome. Random hexamers were used to reverse transcribe the RNA input (about 0.5 to 1 ug). TCRdb independently ran MiXCR on the immunoSEQ multiplex PCR reads; one entry per CDR3 protein. The sample has more than 110,000 distinct CDR3 sequences; approximately 95% are singletons. The sequencing input was CD8+ T cells from PBMCs. The receptors were sampled from a human donor in good health.

The V call is TRBV4-1, the J call TRBJ2-7; D not certain. Trimming removed 0 bases at V and 2 bases at J, with 14 bases between. The CDR3 loop spans 16 amino acids. The V gene's germline CDR1 is MGHRA and CDR2 YSYEKL. The DNA of the CDR3 is TGCGCCAGCAGCCAAGAAATCGGAGACCTTCCCTACGAGCAGTACTTC. It yields the protein CASSQEIGDLPYEQYF.

The chain links TRBV29-1 to TRBJ2-7, with a possible D match to TRBD2 (6 bases). The germline V gene has CDR1 SQVTM and CDR2 ANQGSEA. Trimming shortened V by 4 bases and J by 3 bases, and 7 bases separated the two germline ends. This CDR3 contains 11 residues. The CDR3 protein is CSVGRDYEQYF. CDR3 coding DNA: TGCAGCGTTGGGCGGGACTACGAGCAGTACTTC.

The chain links TRBV15 to TRBJ2-1; maybe TRBD1 (5 bases). The germline CDR1 and CDR2 sequences are LNHNV and YYDKDF (reference sequence). V dropped 4 bases and J dropped 2 bases, with 9 bases sitting between them. This CDR3 has 14 amino acids. CDR3 region: CATSIYRTYNEQFF. CDR3 nucleotides: TGTGCCACCAGCATATACAGGACCTACAATGAGCAGTTCTTC.

The genes are TRBV7-8 and TRBJ2-7; D might be TRBD1 (6 bases). The CDR3 is 14 amino acids. With 5 bases removed from V and 5 bases from J, the gap between germline ends came to 16 bases. Per the germline V gene, CDR1 is SGHVS and CDR2 is FQNEAQ. The CDR3 region has the DNA TGTGCCAGCAGCGCGGACAGACCCTGGGACGAGCAGTACTTC. Protein product: CASSADRPWDEQYF.

This clonotype was seen only once. The V and J genes are TRBV28 and TRBJ2-1; 11 nucleotides align to TRBD2. Germline CDR1 MDHEN, CDR2 SYDVKM. CDR3 length equals 15 residues. V lost 6 bases and J lost 9; bases outside the gene matches: 10. CDR3 protein: CASSPLAGGSSEQFF. The CDR3 nucleotides read TGTGCCAGCAGCCCCCTAGCGGGAGGTTCTAGTGAGCAGTTCTTC.

In this sample, this clonotype turned up once. The chain recombines TRBV6-5 with TRBJ1-5; D not resolved. Trimming left V 3 bases short and J 1 base short, with 4 bases between. This CDR3 is 13 amino acids long. CDR1 MNHEY and CDR2 SVGAGI come from the germline V gene. The CDR3 DNA reads as TGTGCCAGCAGTTATTCCAGCAATCAGCCCCAGCATTTT. This sequence encodes CASSYSSNQPQHF.

This chain joins TRBV9 and TRBJ2-4; maybe TRBD2 (6 bases). V gave up 0 bases and J gave up 8 bases, with 18 bases separating them. CDR3 size: 16 residues. The germline gives CDR1 SGDLS, CDR2 YYNGEE. The CDR3 DNA reads as TGTGCCAGCAGCGTAGGAGAGGAGGGGTTACGGGACATTCAGTACTTC. Its protein is CASSVGEEGLRDIQYF.

The chain is built from TRBV7-8 and TRBJ2-5; tentatively, D is TRBD2 (6 bases). Per germline, CDR1 SGHVS and CDR2 FQNEAQ. The CDR3 covers 15 residues. The V end lost 5 bases, the J end lost 4 bases, and 17 bases lay between the germline ends. The CDR3 DNA is TGTGCCAGCAGCCCAGCGGGCTCAATAGGAGAGACCCAGTACTTC. The encoded protein is CASSPAGSIGETQYF.

The chain employs TRBV19 and TRBJ2-1, with D maybe TRBD2 (5 bases). This CDR3 comprises 11 residues. Germline assignment: CDR1 LNHDA and CDR2 SQIVND (reference sequence). V was cut by 11 bases and J by 1 base, with 6 bases left in between. CDR3 protein: CAGGSYNEQFF. CDR3 nucleotides: TGTGCCGGAGGTTCCTACAATGAGCAGTTCTTC.

CDR3 nucleotide sequence: TGTGCCAGTGGTCGGGACCTCTACAATGAGCAGTTCTTC. This gives the protein CASGRDLYNEQFF. V gene TRBV12-3 or TRBV12-4 combines with J gene TRBJ2-1; D is possibly TRBD1 or TRBD2 (5 bases each). The V gene lost 9 bases and the J gene lost 3 bases, with 12 bases spanning the gap. This CDR3 contains 13 residues.

The V gene is TRBV27, the J gene TRBJ2-5; D perhaps matches TRBD2 (5 bases). CDR1 and CDR2 from the germline V gene are MNHEY and SMNVEV (reference sequence). The CDR3 is 15 residues long. The germline V and J ends were trimmed by 5 bases and 2 bases, with 15 bases remaining between them. CDR3 nucleotide sequence: TGTGCCAGCAGTCTGGGTGTCGGGAATCAAGAGACCCAGTACTTC. It codes for CASSLGVGNQETQYF.

This rearrangement joins TRBV15 to TRBJ2-7; no clear D. The ends were cut back, 0 bases at V and 4 bases at J, with 1 base in the middle. The CDR3 consists of 11 residues. Germline CDR1 LNHNV, CDR2 YYDKDF (reference sequence). The CDR3 DNA reads TGTGCCACCAGCAGAGAGTACGAGCAGTACTTC. The encoded protein is CATSREYEQYF.

This sequence joins TRBV5-6 and TRBJ2-1; D gene uncertain. This CDR3 is built from 11 residues. Germline loops: CDR1 SGHDT, CDR2 YYEEEE. With 1 base removed from V and 9 bases from J, the gap between germline ends came to 5 bases. The CDR3 reads CASSLRSEQFF. As DNA, the CDR3 is TGTGCCAGCAGCTTGAGAAGTGAGCAGTTCTTC.

The chain employs TRBV28 and TRBJ1-4; tentatively, D is TRBD1 (5 bases). Germline V lookup: CDR1 MDHEN, CDR2 SYDVKM. The CDR3 sequence is 11 residues long. V lost 7 bases to trimming and J lost 13 bases, with 13 bases between them. CDR3 bases: TGTGCCAGCAAGTCCTCGGGGGGACTGTTTTTT. Amino acid sequence: CASKSSGGLFF.

The rearrangement uses TRBV20-1 and TRBJ2-7, with TRBD2 matching 7 bases. V trimming: 6 bases; J trimming: 3 bases; junction bases outside the gene matches: 11. The V gene's germline CDR1 is DFQATT and CDR2 SNEGSKA (reference sequence). The CDR3 totals 14 residues. In DNA form, the CDR3 reads TGCAGTGCGGATGCGGGGGTGGTGAGCTACGAGCAGTACTTC. Protein sequence: CSADAGVVSYEQYF.

The rearrangement joins TRBV13 to TRBJ2-1; D is undetermined. CDR1 and CDR2 (germline): PRHDT, FYEKMQ (reference sequence). The CDR3 has 14 residues. V was trimmed by 4 bases and J by 0 bases, leaving 7 bases between them. The CDR3 sequence is CASSSIDSYNEQFF. The DNA of the CDR3 is TGTGCCAGCAGCTCCATAGACTCCTACAATGAGCAGTTCTTC.

The V and J genes are TRBV7-2 and TRBJ2-5; D may be TRBD2 (6 bases). CDR3 size: 15 residues. V dropped 5 bases and J dropped 5 bases, with 18 bases sitting between them. Germline CDR1 and CDR2: SGHTA and FQGNSA. The CDR3 spells CASSPSELLGETQYF. In DNA, the CDR3 is TGTGCCAGCAGCCCTAGCGAGCTTCTTGGGGAGACCCAGTACTTC.

This rearrangement joins TRBV27 to TRBJ2-7; 10 bases are shared with TRBD1. The CDR3 has 15 amino acids. Germline CDR1 and CDR2: MNHEY and SMNVEV (reference sequence). V lost 2 bases and J lost 10; bases outside the gene matches: 11. CDR3 in amino acids: CASSLGDRGNGVQYF. The DNA of the CDR3 is TGTGCCAGCAGTTTAGGGGACAGGGGTAATGGGGTTCAGTACTTC.

The V and J genes are TRBV7-9 and TRBJ2-4; 10 positions agree with TRBD1. The germline V gene encodes CDR1 SEHNR and CDR2 FQNEAQ (reference sequence). The CDR3 sequence is 19 residues long. V lost 4 bases and J lost 1; bases outside the gene matches: 13. In nucleotides, the CDR3 is TGTGCCAGCAGCTCCCCCGGGACAGGGGCGCTTGGGGCCAAAAACATTCAGTACTTC. This gives the protein CASSSPGTGALGAKNIQYF.

The chain employs TRBV4-2 and TRBJ1-1; D is unclear. This CDR3 spans 14 amino acids. V dropped 1 base and J dropped 4 bases, with 10 bases sitting between them. CDR1 LGHNA and CDR2 YNFKEQ come from the germline V gene. For the CDR3, the DNA is TGTGCCAGCAGCCAAGCAGCTGGGAGCACTGAAGCTTTCTTT. Residues: CASSQAAGSTEAFF.

The chain carries TRBV20-1 and TRBJ2-1; TRBD2 is a possible D gene (6 bases). This CDR3 region has 13 residues. Germline V gene lookup returns CDR1 DFQATT and CDR2 SNEGSKA (reference sequence). Trimming removed 3 bases at V and 4 bases at J, with 10 bases between. In DNA, the CDR3 is TGCAGTGCTAGGGGGGACTTTTACAATGAGCAGTTCTTC. It specifies CSARGDFYNEQFF.

The chain couples TRBV20-1 to TRBJ2-1; D ambiguous. The CDR3 consists of 13 residues. The V and J ends lost 0 bases and 5 bases respectively, with 8 bases between them. CDR1 and CDR2 from the germline V gene are DFQATT and SNEGSKA (reference sequence). This chain's CDR3 is CSARDGSHNEQFF. Here the CDR3 DNA reads TGCAGTGCTAGAGACGGATCCCACAATGAGCAGTTCTTC.

V gene TRBV19 combines with J gene TRBJ2-5, with no clear D. The CDR3 is 11 amino acids. Germline V gives CDR1 LNHDA, CDR2 SQIVND (reference sequence). The germline V and J ends were trimmed by 5 bases and 5 bases, with 6 bases remaining between them. Here the CDR3 DNA reads TGTGCCAGTAGTTCACCGGAGACCCAGTACTTC. Translation: CASSSPETQYF.

V and J are TRBV20-1 and TRBJ1-2, with 9 bases identical to TRBD1. In germline, CDR1 is DFQATT, CDR2 SNEGSKA (reference sequence). The CDR3 spans 13 residues. V lost 6 bases, J lost 7 bases, and 9 bases stayed unmatched. The CDR3 protein is CSATGTGKFGYTF. CDR3 bases: TGCAGTGCAACCGGGACAGGGAAGTTTGGCTACACCTTC.

The V gene is TRBV5-1, the J gene TRBJ1-1, with a possible D match to TRBD1 (5 bases). The V end was cut by 4 bases, the J end by 4 bases, with 20 bases between. The V gene's germline CDR1 is SGHRS and CDR2 YFSETQ. The CDR3 length is 16 residues. CDR3 DNA sequence: TGCGCCAGCAGCCCCGGGACGGCGTTGCGGGTCACTGAAGCTTTCTTT. The encoded protein is CASSPGTALRVTEAFF.